These 7 T cell receptor beta chains were sequenced from one sample in a study of CD8+ T cells in alopecia areata. Stated treatment: oral pan-JAK inhibitor, 5-10 mg twice daily. Isolated RNA was reverse transcribed into cDNA used as the sequencing template. TCRdb keeps only in-frame clones here, not all; method: immunoSEQ multiplex PCR. The sample yields about 190,000 clones, approximately 60% seen once. The input for sequencing was CD4+ T cells sorted from blood, taken at week 4, from a patient treated with tofacitinib. Receptors were obtained from a human donor with alopecia areata.

The chain links TRBV18 to TRBJ1-2, with a weak D call TRBD1 (6 bases). CDR1 is KGHSH and CDR2 is LQKENI in the germline V gene. The germline V and J ends were trimmed by 0 bases and 4 bases, with 9 bases remaining between them. The CDR3 has 14 residues. The CDR3 is CASSPPPTGYGYTF. The CDR3 coding sequence is TGTGCCAGCTCACCACCGCCGACAGGCTATGGCTACACCTTC.

This clone was seen only a few times. J is TRBJ1-4 and V is TRBV11-2; tentative D call: TRBD1 (5 bases). The V end lost 5 bases, the J end lost 8 bases, and 9 bases lay between the germline ends. The CDR3 is 12 amino acids. CDR1 SGHAT and CDR2 FQNNGV come from the germline V gene. The chain's CDR3 is CASSGGGEKLFF. The CDR3 region has the DNA TGTGCCAGCAGCGGGGGTGGGGAAAAACTGTTTTTT.

The chain is built from TRBV7-3 and TRBJ1-1; the D is unclear. Germline assignment: CDR1 SGHTA and CDR2 FQGTGA. Trimming left V 5 bases short and J 0 bases short, with 7 bases between. The CDR3 totals 13 residues. CDR3 sequence (DNA): TGTGCCAGCAGCGAGAGCGTGAACACTGAAGCTTTCTTT. This gives the protein CASSESVNTEAFF.

The CDR3, as DNA: TGCGCCAGCAGCTTGGGTCCGGGACAGGGTAACGAGCAGTACTTC. Residues: CASSLGPGQGNEQYF. This chain links TRBV5-1 with TRBJ2-7, with TRBD1 matching over 9 bases. Trimming cost V 0 bases and J 5 bases; bases outside gene matches: 6. This CDR3 spans 15 amino acids. Per the germline V gene, CDR1 is SGHRS and CDR2 is YFSETQ.

In this sample, this clone turned up a few times. The rearrangement links TRBV6-5 to TRBJ2-3; no clear D. The CDR3 loop spans 13 amino acids. The germline V gene encodes CDR1 MNHEY and CDR2 SVGAGI. Trimming took 5 bases from V and 1 from J, leaving 7 bases between them. The CDR3 is CASSTPGTDTQYF. CDR3 nucleotides: TGTGCCAGCAGTACCCCGGGCACAGATACGCAGTATTTT.

This clone came up a few times. The chain is built from TRBV30 and TRBJ1-5; D is possibly TRBD1 (6 bases). V was pared by 5 bases and J by 0 bases, with 14 bases between. The CDR3 is 15 amino acids. Per germline, CDR1 GTSNPN and CDR2 SVGIG (reference sequence). The CDR3 DNA reads as TGTGCCTGGGGATCCCGGACAGATAGCAATCAGCCCCAGCATTTT. As protein: CAWGSRTDSNQPQHF.

The chain carries TRBV4-1 and TRBJ2-5; 12 nucleotides match TRBD2. With V trimmed by 4 bases and J by 5 bases, 8 bases remained unmatched. The CDR3 is 16 residues long. In germline, CDR1 is MGHRA, CDR2 YSYEKL. The CDR3 region has the DNA TGCGCCAGCAGCCCACAGGGACTAGCGGGCGGGGAGACCCAGTACTTC. Its translation: CASSPQGLAGGETQYF.